Sequencing of this TCR beta chain was carried out in a study of lymphopenia after photon versus proton radiotherapy. Study results and caveats: Under photons, naive T cells and diversity fell while effector/memory populations rose.

Comments on this clone: The antigen remains unidentified.

Using immunoSEQ multiplex PCR, the repertoire was profiled, and TCRdb retains in-frame clones only, with some absent. The sample has roughly 32,000 clones; about 94% are singletons. J was trimmed by 8 bases and V by 5 bases; bases with no gene match: 7. The CDR3 runs 14 residues. Germline loops: CDR1 SGHTA, CDR2 FQGNSA. This material consisted of peripheral blood, taken from a patient treated with photon-based radiotherapy. This chain links TRBV7-2 with TRBJ1-4, with 8 bases matching TRBD1. The sequence was collected from a woman aged 45 to 65 with cholangiocarcinoma. The CDR3 region has the DNA TGTGCCAGCAGCCCGGACAGGGCTCACGAAAAACTGTTTTTT. This sequence encodes CASSPDRAHEKLFF.